The present TCR beta chain was sequenced within a study of metastatic and nonmetastatic thyroid tumors. As for the study in general: The comparison covered peripheral blood and tumor or nodule tissue in malignant and benign thyroid patients.

Whole-study results and caveats: Relative to benign nodules, malignant thyroid tumors were reportedly characterized by significantly elevated TCR beta diversity in blood and tumor.

Patients had received no treatment of any kind before thyroid surgery. Many counts were recorded for this clone. Its antigen remains unidentified. As originally analysed: Clinicopathological groups differed in CDR3, with these differences serving to build a distant-metastasis classifier for papillary thyroid cancer. Using MiXCR, TCRdb re-called clones from the PCR reads. The V and J calls were not made by the authors but by TCRdb's processing. The sample contains 20,000 to 25,000 clones, roughly 16% of which appear only once. The material sequenced was blood. The TCR comes from a female donor with papillary thyroid cancer or a benign thyroid nodule (not recorded which). Some clones in this sample may be carry-over from other donors' samples.

The CDR3 loop is CASRIGYGELFF. The CDR3 nucleotides are TGTGCCAGCAGGATAGGGTACGGGGAGCTGTTTTTT. The genes are TRBV3-1 and TRBJ2-2; no definite D call. Germline CDR1 reads LGHDT; CDR2 reads YNNKEL (reference sequence). CDR3 length equals 12 residues. V lost 6 bases, J lost 7 bases, and 9 bases lay in between.